This T cell receptor (beta chain) was identified during a study of OX40 agonist ivuxolimab in advanced cancers. Comments on this clone: No antigen is known for it.

Study results and limitations: More expanded clones were seen, on average, in CD8+ T cells than in CD4+.

Profiled with immunoSEQ multiplex PCR; TCRdb holds only in-frame clones, not every one. The data contain about 64,000 clones, about 85% of them singletons. J lost 4 bases, V lost 5 bases, and 13 bases had no gene match. From germline, CDR1 is MGHRA and CDR2 YSYEKL. This CDR3 spans 17 amino acids. This receptor was obtained from an adult with an advanced solid tumor such as melanoma, head and neck, liver or kidney cancer. Source: CD4+ or CD8+ T cells sorted from blood, taken in a trial of the OX40 agonist ivuxolimab. This chain joins TRBV4-1 and TRBJ2-3, with TRBD1 identical over 9 bases. This chain's CDR3 is CASSTRPMGQGPDTQYF. CDR3 nucleotides: TGCGCCAGCAGCACTCGCCCGATGGGACAGGGCCCAGATACGCAGTATTTT.